This TCR beta chain is drawn from a study of blood T cell repertoires in COVID-19. Background on the study: Specimens from acute and convalescent COVID-19 originated in the United States, Italy and Spain. PBMCs, B-cell-depleted T cells, or T cells provided the cDNA or gDNA that made up the material.

Per the germline V gene, CDR1 is SGHTA and CDR2 is FQGNSA. V was pared by 5 bases and J by 1 base, with 8 bases between. The CDR3 is made up of 13 amino acids. Per the authors' pipeline: It was from reference gene primer amplification that nucleated cell counts were estimated. Only in-frame clones appear in the TCRdb table, and some are missing; sequencing was by immunoSEQ multiplex PCR. V and J calls and clone size are as listed in that table; D and trimming were resolved from the DNA. The repertoire consists of about 130,000 clones, with over 75% occurring once and the leading ten covering roughly 27%.

The gene calls are TRBV7-2 and TRBJ2-5, with unresolved D. The sequenced material came from peripheral blood. The TCR originated in a woman aged 80 or older with acute or convalescent COVID-19. DNA for the CDR3: TGTGCCAGCAGCCCGAGAACCCAAGAGACCCAGTACTTC. Translating it yields CASSPRTQETQYF.